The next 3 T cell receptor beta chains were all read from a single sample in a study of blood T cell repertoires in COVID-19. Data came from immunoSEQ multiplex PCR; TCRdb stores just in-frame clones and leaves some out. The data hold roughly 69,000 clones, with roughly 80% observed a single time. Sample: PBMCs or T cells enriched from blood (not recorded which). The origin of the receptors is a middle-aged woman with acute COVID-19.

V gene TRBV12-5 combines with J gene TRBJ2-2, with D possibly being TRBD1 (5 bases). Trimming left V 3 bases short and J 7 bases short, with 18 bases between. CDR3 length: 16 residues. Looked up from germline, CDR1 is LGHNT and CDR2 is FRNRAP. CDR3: CASGFGAGPRGGELFF. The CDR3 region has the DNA TGTGCTAGTGGTTTTGGTGCAGGGCCAAGAGGCGGGGAGCTGTTTTTT.

The CDR3 region has the DNA TGTGCCACCAGTGATTCGCATGACAGATATGGCTACACCTTC. Translated: CATSDSHDRYGYTF. The rearrangement joins TRBV24-1 to TRBJ1-2; tentative D call: TRBD1 (5 bases). V shed 2 bases and J shed 5 bases, with 11 bases lying between them. Germline V gives CDR1 KGHDR, CDR2 SFDVKD. CDR3 length: 14 amino acids.

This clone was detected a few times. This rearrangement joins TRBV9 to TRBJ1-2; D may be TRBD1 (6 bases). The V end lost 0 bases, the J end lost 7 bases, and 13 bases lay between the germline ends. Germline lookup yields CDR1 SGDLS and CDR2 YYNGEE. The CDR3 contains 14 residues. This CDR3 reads CASSVAAQGFGYTF. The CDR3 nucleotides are TGTGCCAGCAGCGTAGCTGCACAGGGTTTTGGCTACACCTTC.